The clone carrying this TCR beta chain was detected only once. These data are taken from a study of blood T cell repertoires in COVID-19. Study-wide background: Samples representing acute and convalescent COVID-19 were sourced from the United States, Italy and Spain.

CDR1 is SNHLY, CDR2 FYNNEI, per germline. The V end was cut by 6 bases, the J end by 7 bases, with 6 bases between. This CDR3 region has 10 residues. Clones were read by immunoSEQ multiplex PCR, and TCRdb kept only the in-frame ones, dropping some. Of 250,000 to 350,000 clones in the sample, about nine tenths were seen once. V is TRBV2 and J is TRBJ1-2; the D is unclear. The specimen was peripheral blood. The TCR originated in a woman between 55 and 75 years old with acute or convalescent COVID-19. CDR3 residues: CASRLSGYTF. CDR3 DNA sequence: TGTGCCAGCAGGCTTAGTGGCTACACCTTC.